The 5 T cell receptor beta chains below were found in one sample sequenced in a study of OX40 agonist ivuxolimab in advanced cancers. The data were produced by immunoSEQ multiplex PCR, yet TCRdb's version contains in-frame clones alone and is incomplete. The sample yields around 70,000 clones, roughly 84% seen once. The source was CD4+ or CD8+ T cells sorted from blood, collected in a trial of the OX40 agonist ivuxolimab. The receptors here all came from an adult with an advanced solid tumor such as melanoma, head and neck, liver or kidney cancer.

V usage is TRBV12-5 and J usage is TRBJ2-7, with D tentatively TRBD2 (5 bases). From germline, CDR1 is LGHNT and CDR2 FRNRAP. V was clipped by 2 bases and J by 7 bases, with 15 bases between them. The CDR3 totals 14 residues. CDR3 residues: CASGLFGDSWEQYF. CDR3 DNA sequence: TGTGCTAGTGGTTTGTTCGGGGATAGTTGGGAGCAGTACTTC.

The gene calls are TRBV2 and TRBJ2-7; D uncertain. Looked up from germline, CDR1 is SNHLY and CDR2 is FYNNEI. V was shortened by 6 bases and J by 0 bases, with 9 bases between the two germline ends. The CDR3 totals 13 residues. DNA of the CDR3: TGTGCCAGCAGGTCCGGTCCCTCCTACGAGCAGTACTTC. This gives the protein CASRSGPSYEQYF.

This sequence joins TRBV7-8 and TRBJ2-5; 7 positions agree with TRBD1. CDR1 SGHVS and CDR2 FQNEAQ come from the germline V gene. V shed 5 bases, J shed 5 bases, and the junction held 5 bases outside the gene matches. CDR3 length: 13 residues. The CDR3 DNA is TGTGCCAGCAGCAAGGACAGGTGGGAGACCCAGTACTTC. It specifies CASSKDRWETQYF.

The chain is built from TRBV19 and TRBJ1-1; D unresolved. The CDR3 is made up of 13 amino acids. The ends were cut back, 3 bases at V and 5 bases at J, with 10 bases in the middle. The germline gives CDR1 LNHDA, CDR2 SQIVND (reference sequence). CDR3 sequence reads: CASSIGPSTEAFF. CDR3 coding DNA: TGTGCCAGTAGTATTGGGCCTTCGACTGAAGCTTTCTTT.

The V gene is TRBV4-2, the J gene TRBJ2-1, with TRBD2 matching 10 bases. Trimming removed 0 bases from V and 11 bases from J; junction bases left unmatched: 10. Germline V gene lookup returns CDR1 LGHNA and CDR2 YNFKEQ. CDR3 length: 16 residues. Written as DNA, the CDR3 is TGTGCCAGCAGCCAAGATTCGGCTAGCGGGGGCGACAAGCAGTTCTTC. Amino acid sequence: CASSQDSASGGDKQFF.